These T cell receptor beta chains were read from a single sample in a study of cytomegalovirus exposure and HLA in healthy donors. Repertoires were generated with immunoSEQ multiplex PCR, while TCRdb's copy carries only in-frame clones and drops some. The profile shows 150,000 to 200,000 clones, about 63% of them singletons. Material: PBMCs. These receptors were obtained from a woman aged 40-49 years in good health and CMV-seropositive. Each CDR3 is given with its conserved first and last residue. The order of the fields is D gene, J gene, V gene, CDR3 length, CDR3 protein. The D gene is left open where the match is weak.

D: NA
J: TRBJ1-5
V: TRBV10-3
length: 12
CDR3: CAISESGQPQHF

D: TRBD1
J: TRBJ2-7
V: TRBV6-1
length: 15
CDR3: CASSAGDRGSYEQYF

D: TRBD1
J: TRBJ1-2
V: TRBV5-1
length: 16
CDR3: CASSNDRVGNNYGYTF

D: TRBD2
J: TRBJ2-7
V: TRBV5-1
length: 14
CDR3: CASRVGGGNYEQYF

D: NA
J: TRBJ1-1
V: TRBV27
length: 16
CDR3: CASSLSTTQQNTEAFF

D: TRBD2
J: TRBJ2-3
V: TRBV2
length: 14
CDR3: CASNTGGSTDTQYF

D: NA
J: TRBJ1-4
V: TRBV6-5
length: 16
CDR3: CASSYSMGQPNEKLFF

D: NA
J: TRBJ1-6
V: TRBV4-3
length: 16
CDR3: CASSSSAGTNFSPLHF

D: TRBD2
J: TRBJ2-1
V: TRBV9
length: 16
CDR3: CASSERLAGGQNEQFF

D: NA
J: TRBJ2-7
V: TRBV19
length: 13
CDR3: CASSADRFYEQYF

D: TRBD2
J: TRBJ2-3
V: TRBV10-3
length: 14
CDR3: CATASGWEGDTQYF

D: TRBD2
J: TRBJ2-7
V: TRBV29-1
length: 15
CDR3: CSVDGGGSHQDEQYF

D: NA
J: TRBJ2-7
V: TRBV12-5
length: 11
CDR3: CASGPVNEQYF

D: TRBD1
J: TRBJ1-2
V: TRBV6-5
length: 14
CDR3: CASPDRTLNYGYTF

D: TRBD2
J: TRBJ2-3
V: TRBV5-4
length: 16
CDR3: CASSLKSSGGTDTQYF

D: TRBD1
J: TRBJ1-5
V: TRBV28
length: 15
CDR3: CASSFLRTGVQPQHF

D: NA
J: TRBJ1-1
V: TRBV29-1
length: 15
CDR3: CSVGLNWGQHTEAFF

D: TRBD1
J: TRBJ2-7
V: TRBV28
length: 17
CDR3: CASSFTGQGAIPYEQYF

D: TRBD1
J: TRBJ1-1
V: TRBV15
length: 16
CDR3: CATSRDFRDRDTEAFF

D: TRBD1
J: TRBJ1-2
V: TRBV18
length: 12
CDR3: CASSGTGDGYPF

D: TRBD1
J: TRBJ2-7
V: TRBV14
length: 15
CDR3: CASSQEGTGTYEQYF

D: NA
J: TRBJ2-7
V: TRBV7-8
length: 13
CDR3: CASSFRGTYAQYF

D: TRBD1
J: TRBJ1-5
V: TRBV7-2
length: 14
CDR3: CASSLYRGSQPQHF

D: NA
J: TRBJ1-1
V: TRBV11-1
length: 14
CDR3: CASSLALAAAEAFF

D: NA
J: TRBJ1-2
V: TRBV4-1
length: 12
CDR3: CASSQFNYGYPF

D: TRBD1
J: TRBJ1-4
V: TRBV19
length: 14
CDR3: CASSTGTEGEKLFF

D: TRBD1
J: TRBJ2-1
V: TRBV6-1
length: 14
CDR3: CASSGQGRPNEQFF

D: NA
J: TRBJ2-7
V: TRBV2
length: 12
CDR3: CASSAPVYEQYF

D: NA
J: TRBJ2-2
V: TRBV13
length: 17
CDR3: CASSQRGALGNTGELFF

D: TRBD1
J: TRBJ2-1
V: TRBV5-4
length: 14
CDR3: CASNRGDRDNEQFF

D: NA
J: TRBJ2-1
V: TRBV6-5
length: 13
CDR3: CAIISSGDNEQFF

D: NA
J: TRBJ1-2
V: TRBV25-1
length: 12
CDR3: CASSGTDYGYTF

D: NA
J: TRBJ1-1
V: TRBV2
length: 14
CDR3: CASRAGSTNTEAFF

D: TRBD1
J: TRBJ1-3
V: TRBV5-4
length: 16
CDR3: CASSQEGQISGNTIYF

D: NA
J: TRBJ1-1
V: TRBV10-3
length: 13
CDR3: CAISNQGNTEAFF

D: TRBD1
J: TRBJ1-2
V: TRBV2
length: 17
CDR3: CASSSPDRGRLSDGYTF

D: NA
J: TRBJ1-2
V: TRBV2
length: 13
CDR3: CASRLGGSYGYTF

D: NA
J: TRBJ1-2
V: TRBV5-4
length: 15
CDR3: CASSLARTDNYGYTF

D: NA
J: TRBJ1-2
V: TRBV29-1
length: 14
CDR3: CSVEDSTGTYGYTF

D: TRBD1
J: TRBJ1-2
V: TRBV10-3
length: 15
CDR3: CAISGGTGVNYGYTF

D: TRBD1
J: TRBJ2-7
V: TRBV6-5
length: 14
CDR3: CASSRTGSSYEQYF